This T cell receptor beta chain derives from a study of cytomegalovirus exposure and HLA in healthy donors. The study, taken as a whole, reports: Available immune exposure information covered CMV serostatus only. It is likely that the observed cluster of highly shared sequence variants was a sequencing artifact.

V lost 5 bases, J lost 5 bases, and 10 bases stayed unmatched. The CDR3 is 16 residues long. Per germline, CDR1 SNHLY and CDR2 FYNNEI. Primers: 60 Vbeta forward and 13 Jbeta reverse. TCRdb's copy holds only in-frame clones and misses some; the assay was immunoSEQ multiplex PCR. The repertoire holds tens of thousands of clones, with about 60% as singletons. As for this clone: The antigen is not known.

The sample was PBMCs. This clonotype was obtained from a woman between 25 and 40 years old in good health and CMV-seronegative. The rearrangement uses TRBV2 and TRBJ1-5; 9 bases are a match to TRBD1. The CDR3 loop is CASSPPRTGVDQPQHF. The DNA of the CDR3 is TGTGCCAGCAGTCCCCCCCGGACAGGGGTGGATCAGCCCCAGCATTTT. The full variable domain, with the rest looked up from reference TRBV2 and TRBJ1-5, is EPEVTQTPSHQVTQMGQEVILRCVPISNHLYFYWYRQILGQKVEFLVSFYNNEISEKSEIFDDQFSVERPDGSNFTLKIRSTKLEDSAMYFCASSPPRTGVDQPQHFGDGTRLSIL.